Detailed here is one T cell receptor (beta chain). This clonotype was seen at least ten times. This receptor's antigen is unknown. No base-level quality is on record; no much larger clone is a single base apart. To prepare the library, multiplex PCR was applied. TCRdb records Illumina HiSeq 4000 as the sequencer. TCR beta libraries were built with iRepertoire HTBI primers and Arm-PCR amplification of CDR3 regions. Before sequencing, the PCR products underwent gel purification. From the authors' description of their analysis: Across samples, fewer than 70 TRBV and 15 or so TRBJ segments were identified and used for gene usage analysis of CDR3 amino acid clonotypes. Filtered high-quality paired reads were merged into contigs using COPE and FqMerger. Contigs were aligned with BLAST to IMGT TRBV, TRBD and TRBJ reference genes, and CDR3 was defined per IMGT. Highly expanded clones were defined as clonotypes with a frequency above 0.1%. Shannon entropy served as the measure of repertoire diversity, while the Gini coefficient captured V-J evenness. A clonotype found in more than one individual was treated as public. The raw public reads went through TCRdb reprocessing: fastp at Q25, MiXCR clone calling, in-frame beta chains kept. A single entry per CDR3 protein holds the most common genes and DNA from its merged rows. These V and J calls rely on TCRdb rather than the paper's analysis. A total of 540,000 or so distinct CDR3 sequences appear in this sample, 13% of them only once. The ten largest clonotypes hold approximately 9.3% of the sample.

This entry belongs to a study of regulatory T cells in long-lasting Graves disease (dated by TCRdb to the early 2020s). Looking at the study overall: In the newly diagnosed Graves' disease group, patients had been taking antithyroid drugs for less than 3 months. Persistent Graves' disease patients were compared with newly diagnosed Graves' disease patients by peripheral blood TCR sequencing and RNA sequencing. The study took place in China and was registered as a clinical trial. A total of 33 samples were covered by TCR sequencing, comprising some 13 persistent and 20 or so newly diagnosed Graves' disease patients. General study outcomes and caveats: Only the TCR beta chain was sequenced and analyzed. Compared with newly diagnosed patients, persistent Graves' disease patients had lower TCR Shannon entropy and fewer highly expanded clones, which suggests clonal expansion. The small sample size was acknowledged by the authors as a limitation that may reduce accuracy. Persistent disease showed preferential use of TRBV28, TRBJ1-2 and TRBJ2-5, whereas newly diagnosed disease favored TRBV20-1 and TRBJ2-1. Because the primary lesion, thyroid tissue, could not be accessed, the study looked at peripheral blood alone. Persistent patients shared more public clonotypes among themselves (roughly 2,700) than newly diagnosed patients did (approximately 900).

The time point label for this specimen denotes: newly diagnosed GD, antithyroid drugs for less than 3 months. For both TCR sequencing and RNA sequencing, RNA was extracted from PBMCs in TRIzol. The diagnosis of Graves' disease followed American Thyroid Association guidelines. Recruitment of patients was carried out at an endocrinology department in Xi'an, China. From each patient, about 9.7 milliliters of peripheral blood was collected into an EDTA anticoagulant tube. Ficoll Paque Plus density gradient separation was used to isolate PBMCs, and no additional T cell sorting was done. RNA quality was checked with an Agilent 2100 Bioanalyzer and agarose gel, and concentration with a NanoDrop 2000. V drops 8 bases and J drops 7 bases, leaving 9 bases in between. Reading from cysteine to phenylalanine, the CDR3 counts 11 amino acids. The sequence is cut down to CDR3 DNA, 33 bases in frame from base 1. CDR1 is given as SGHAT and CDR2 as FQDESV, both from the germline V gene (reference sequence).

The data also belong to a second study, concerning T cells in Graves' hyperthyroidism and ophthalmopathy. The second paper further reports: A patient counted as having stable Graves' hyperthyroidism if no progression to ophthalmopathy occurred over 18 months of follow-up. The hyperthyroidism patients were between 18 and 65 years old and newly diagnosed, with a disease duration of less than 2 months. Any patient with an uncontrolled infection, another autoimmune disease, pregnancy or lactation was excluded. Clinical symptoms, serum thyroxine and TRAb, thyroid ultrasound, and orbital computed tomography formed the basis for the diagnoses. A first-round RT-PCR of the TCR CDR3 used the HTBI primer set with the Qiagen OneStep RT-PCR kit. Most expanded thyroid clonotypes (frequency above 0.001) were also detected in blood, a finding suggesting that blood repertoires may reflect thyroid immune responses. Ophthalmopathy was separated from stable hyperthyroidism by a 13 V-J signature model, with around 88% sensitivity and about 81% specificity obtained in cross-validation and 80%/75% obtained in testing. In validation, progression to ophthalmopathy was predicted by the model with 65% to 71% sensitivity and around 76% specificity, a median of around 6.5 months before onset. To identify TCR V-J signatures that set the groups apart, the researchers used a discovery cohort of about a hundred patients, made up of approximately 43 with Graves' ophthalmopathy and approximately 57 with stable Graves' hyperthyroidism. Prospective prediction of ophthalmopathy was tested in an independent validation cohort of some 19 hyperthyroidism patients and 15 to 17 patients who later progressed to ophthalmopathy. The 100 discovery patients were randomly split 7:3 into training and test sets. The study also compared thyroid tissue and blood T-cell repertoires from five or six Graves' hyperthyroidism patients. After blood sampling, hyperthyroidism patients were treated with methimazole at a starting dose of 30 mg daily, and ophthalmopathy patients were treated with high-dose intravenous methylprednisolone. A second multiplex PCR round built the libraries, followed by size selection and purification. Libraries were sequenced paired-end with 100 bp reads on an Illumina HiSeq2000. SOAPnuke was used to process the raw data, throwing out any read that contained adapters or uncalled bases, had a mean Phred below 15, or lacked an exact constant-primer or identifier match. COPE v1.2.5 was used to merge high-quality paired reads, and clonotypes were defined as unique nucleotide sequences. MiTCR v1.1 was used to align clonotypes to the IMGT TRBV, TRBD and TRBJ reference segments. Analysis was restricted to V-J combinations with a frequency above 0.0001, which covered about 99% of repertoires. A TCS score was defined as the ratio between F50 (clonal expansion) and ExV (chaos), using BLOSUM62-based TCRdist between CDR3 peptides within each V-J. Welch's t-statistics and random forest reduced 450 to 600 V-J features to roughly 13, which were used in a naive Bayes classifier (R e1071). Sample size was not statistically predetermined, and blinding of investigators to group allocation was not performed. TCR Vbeta CDR3 sequencing of around 130 peripheral blood samples (43 ophthalmopathy, 75 hyperthyroidism and some 17 progressor patients) is reported in the paper.

The material was peripheral blood mononuclear cells (PBMCs), obtained at new diagnosis, from a patient treated with antithyroid drugs. The chain is encoded by TRBV11-1 joined to TRBJ2-1; too little of a D gene remains to name it. This receptor was taken from a man younger than 40 with Graves disease. Donor details come from another sample of the same person, matched by shared clones. The nucleotide sequence is given as TGTGCCAGCTTCATAGGGAATGAGCAGTTCTTC. Its translation reads: CASFIGNEQFF.